Listed below are T cell receptor beta chains from one sample, sequenced in a study of OX40 agonist ivuxolimab in advanced cancers. The method was immunoSEQ multiplex PCR; TCRdb's version includes in-frame clones alone and lacks a portion of them. Of 70,000 to 80,000 clones listed, 81% are singletons. The material sequenced was CD4+ or CD8+ T cells sorted from blood, taken in a trial of the OX40 agonist ivuxolimab. The receptors here all came from an adult with an advanced solid tumor such as melanoma, head and neck, liver or kidney cancer. Each CDR3 is given with its conserved first and last residue.

j_gene: TRBJ1-1
v_gene: TRBV19
CDR3aa: CASIGQLNTEAFF

j_gene: TRBJ1-4
v_gene: TRBV2
CDR3aa: CASRQYGTGDEKLFF

j_gene: TRBJ2-5
v_gene: TRBV2
CDR3aa: CASSEASGAQETQYF

j_gene: TRBJ1-1
v_gene: TRBV2
CDR3aa: CASSEGQGRYTEAFF

j_gene: TRBJ1-2
v_gene: TRBV19
CDR3aa: CASSRQGLREGYTF

j_gene: TRBJ1-1
v_gene: TRBV27
CDR3aa: CASSYRATGATEAFF

j_gene: TRBJ2-7
v_gene: TRBV19
CDR3aa: CASSIDPEGPQGAEQYF

j_gene: TRBJ2-1
v_gene: TRBV15
CDR3aa: CATSRDRRVEQFF

j_gene: TRBJ1-4
v_gene: TRBV7-8
CDR3aa: CASSLDKGRSEKLFF

j_gene: TRBJ2-7
v_gene: TRBV30
CDR3aa: CAWSVRGRPPSEQYF

j_gene: TRBJ1-5
v_gene: TRBV4-1
CDR3aa: CASSPIGGEGQPQHF

j_gene: TRBJ1-2
v_gene: TRBV6-6
CDR3aa: CASSYSSGGFNGYTF

j_gene: TRBJ2-2
v_gene: TRBV27
CDR3aa: CASSSLAVDTGELFF

j_gene: TRBJ2-7
v_gene: TRBV19
CDR3aa: CASSIESGTVGYEQYF

j_gene: NA
v_gene: TRBV2
CDR3aa: CASRLPGRGDYEQYF

j_gene: TRBJ2-3
v_gene: TRBV5-1
CDR3aa: CASSPPPESTQYF

j_gene: TRBJ2-7
v_gene: TRBV7-3
CDR3aa: CASSLQGGGLYEQYF

j_gene: TRBJ2-3
v_gene: TRBV7-9
CDR3aa: CASSSLAGGTPSTDTQYF

j_gene: TRBJ1-2
v_gene: TRBV5-1
CDR3aa: CASSRGDYGYTF

j_gene: TRBJ1-2
v_gene: TRBV7-2
CDR3aa: CASSLPHSDGYTF

j_gene: TRBJ1-2
v_gene: TRBV7-2
CDR3aa: CASSLGGRLYGYTF

j_gene: TRBJ1-5
v_gene: TRBV7-8
CDR3aa: CASSSSRVSKINQPQHF

j_gene: TRBJ2-7
v_gene: TRBV4-1
CDR3aa: CASSPGQGLTEQYF